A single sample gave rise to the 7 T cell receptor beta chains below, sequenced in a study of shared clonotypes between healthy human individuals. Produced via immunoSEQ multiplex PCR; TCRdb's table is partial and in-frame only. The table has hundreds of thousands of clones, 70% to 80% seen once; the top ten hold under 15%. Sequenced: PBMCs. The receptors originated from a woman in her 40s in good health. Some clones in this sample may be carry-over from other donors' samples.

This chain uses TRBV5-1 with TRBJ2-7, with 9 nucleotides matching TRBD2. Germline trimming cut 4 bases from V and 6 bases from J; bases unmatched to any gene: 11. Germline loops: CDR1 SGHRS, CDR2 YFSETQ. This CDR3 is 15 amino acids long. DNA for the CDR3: TGCGCCAGCAGCCCTTGGACTAGCGCCCTCGGCGAGCAGTACTTC. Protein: CASSPWTSALGEQYF.

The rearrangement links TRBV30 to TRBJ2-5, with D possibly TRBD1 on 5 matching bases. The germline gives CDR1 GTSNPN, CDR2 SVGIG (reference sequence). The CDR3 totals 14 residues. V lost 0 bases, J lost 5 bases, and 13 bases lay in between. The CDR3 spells CAWSVHGARETQYF. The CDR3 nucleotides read TGTGCCTGGAGTGTACATGGGGCCCGGGAGACCCAGTACTTC.

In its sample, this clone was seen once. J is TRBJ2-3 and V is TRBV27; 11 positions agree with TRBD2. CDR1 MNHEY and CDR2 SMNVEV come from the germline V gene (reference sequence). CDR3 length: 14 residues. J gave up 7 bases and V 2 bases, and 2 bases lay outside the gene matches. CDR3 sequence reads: CASSLTSGSYTQYF. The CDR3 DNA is TGTGCCAGCAGTTTAACTAGCGGGAGTTATACGCAGTATTTT.

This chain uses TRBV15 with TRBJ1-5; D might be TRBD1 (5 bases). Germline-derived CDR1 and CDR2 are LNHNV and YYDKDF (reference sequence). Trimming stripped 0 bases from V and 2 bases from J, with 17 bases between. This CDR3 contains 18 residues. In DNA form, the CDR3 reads TGTGCCACCAGCAGAGATTACAGAGGGGCCCTAGGCAATCAGCCCCAGCATTTT. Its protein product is CATSRDYRGALGNQPQHF. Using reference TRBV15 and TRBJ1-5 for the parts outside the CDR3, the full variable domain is DAMVIQNPRYQVTQFGKPVTLSCSQTLNHNVMYWYQQKSSQAPKLLFHYYDKDFNNEADTPDNFQSRRPNTSFCFLDIRSPGLGDTAMYLCATSRDYRGALGNQPQHFGDGTRLSIL.

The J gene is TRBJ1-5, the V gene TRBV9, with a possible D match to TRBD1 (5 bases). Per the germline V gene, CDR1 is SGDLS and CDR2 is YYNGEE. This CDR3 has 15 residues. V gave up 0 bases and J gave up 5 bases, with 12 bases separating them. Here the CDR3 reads CASSVEGKDHQPQHF. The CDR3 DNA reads TGTGCCAGCAGCGTAGAGGGGAAGGATCATCAGCCCCAGCATTTT.

CDR3 in amino acids: CASSYHSGGWGTEAFF. The CDR3, as DNA: TGTGCCAGCAGTTATCATTCAGGGGGCTGGGGCACTGAAGCTTTCTTT. The chain links TRBV6-5 to TRBJ1-1; 8 bases align to TRBD1. This CDR3 region has 16 residues. Germline assignment: CDR1 MNHEY and CDR2 SVGAGI. V trimming: 3 bases; J trimming: 4 bases; junction bases outside the gene matches: 10.

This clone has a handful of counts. Here the CDR3 reads CASSTQSSGANVLTF. CDR3 nucleotides: TGTGCCAGCAGCACACAGTCCTCTGGGGCCAACGTCCTGACTTTC. The chain joins TRBV6-4 to TRBJ2-6; D is ambiguous. Trimming took 6 bases from V and 0 from J, leaving 9 bases between them. Looked up from germline, CDR1 is MRHNA and CDR2 is SNTAGT. This CDR3 region has 15 residues.